These T cell receptor beta chains were read from a single sample in a study of radiation and T cells in renal cell carcinoma. The protocol was immunoSEQ multiplex PCR, while the TCRdb copy is restricted to in-frame clones and leaves out a portion. The profile shows approximately 120,000 clones, approximately 78% of them singletons. The input for sequencing was blood, taken from a patient whose treatment included radiotherapy and nephrectomy. These receptor sequences come from an older woman with renal cell carcinoma. The CDR3 runs from the conserved cysteine through the conserved F or W. A D gene is named only where the DNA matches it firmly. The listing skips clone size in some rows; elsewhere it reads once, few, many or a size class.

j_gene | v_gene | abundance | d_gene | CDR3nt | CDR3aa
TRBJ2-2 | TRBV5-1 | - | - | TGCGCCAGCAGCTTGGAGGCAGGGTGGGTTACCGGGGAGCTGTTTTTT | CASSLEAGWVTGELFF
TRBJ2-5 | TRBV10-1 | once | TRBD1 | TGCGCCAGCAGTGAGTCGCAACAGGGGGCCGAGACCCAGTACTTC | CASSESQQGAETQYF
TRBJ1-5 | TRBV5-1 | - | - | TGCACCAGCAGCGTTGACAGTGCTGATCAGCCCCAGCATTTT | CTSSVDSADQPQHF
TRBJ2-5 | TRBV7-9 | - | - | TGTGCCAGCAGCGACCCAGGGGCGCGGGTCCTTGAGACCCAGTACTTC | CASSDPGARVLETQYF
TRBJ2-1 | TRBV5-4 | once | - | TGTGCCAGCAGCCCGGCCCGGGGCAATGAGCAGTTCTTC | CASSPARGNEQFF
TRBJ1-1 | TRBV6-5 | - | TRBD1 | TGTGCCAGCAGGTTGGGACAGGGGAGGCCTGAAGCTTTCTTT | CASRLGQGRPEAFF
TRBJ2-1 | TRBV29-1 | few | - | TGCAGCGTTGAAGATAATCATAGTATGAGCTCCTACAATGAGCAGTTCTTC | CSVEDNHSMSSYNEQFF
TRBJ1-3 | TRBV6-5 | - | - | TGTGCCAGCAGTTACTCGTATGGAGCATCTGGAAACACCATATATTTT | CASSYSYGASGNTIYF
TRBJ1-1 | TRBV28 | - | - | TGTGCCAGCAGAACACCGGCCAACACTGAAGCTTTCTTT | CASRTPANTEAFF
TRBJ2-3 | TRBV7-9 | - | - | TGTGCCAGCAGCTTAGTGGAGTTGAAGAGGACGCAGTATTTT | CASSLVELKRTQYF
TRBJ2-2 | TRBV29-1 | - | TRBD2 | TGCAGCGCTCGAGAGCGGGGCAGGACCGGGGAGCTGTTTTTT | CSARERGRTGELFF
TRBJ2-7 | TRBV29-1 | few | TRBD1 | TGCAGCGTTATACAGGGGATGGCCCAGCAGTACTTC | CSVIQGMAQQYF
TRBJ2-4 | TRBV6-5 | - | - | TGTGCCAGCAGTGCCGGGACATTGTCCAAAAACATTCAGTACTTC | CASSAGTLSKNIQYF
TRBJ2-5 | TRBV7-9 | - | TRBD2 | TGTGCCAGCAGCTTACCCACTAGCGGGGGGGTGAGTGAGACCCAGTACTTC | CASSLPTSGGVSETQYF
TRBJ1-2 | TRBV11-2 | - | TRBD1 | TGTGCCAGCAGCTCCAACCCGGGACAGGGGTACACCTTC | CASSSNPGQGYTF
TRBJ1-5 | TRBV7-9 | - | TRBD1 | TGTGCCAGCAGCGGCACAGGGGGCGCGGGTAAGGGCAATCAGCCCCAGCATTTT | CASSGTGGAGKGNQPQHF
TRBJ1-1 | TRBV28 | few | - | TGTGCCAGCAGTTTGTCCAGGGTCACTGAAGCTTTCTTT | CASSLSRVTEAFF
TRBJ1-1 | TRBV19 | few | - | TGTGCCACCTTAACAGGGAACACTGAAGCTTTCTTT | CATLTGNTEAFF
TRBJ2-7 | TRBV28 | - | - | TGTGCCAGCAGTTTATCAGGACCCTACGAGCAGTACTTC | CASSLSGPYEQYF
TRBJ2-7 | TRBV6-6 | - | TRBD1 | TGTGCCAGCAGTTACTCCACGACAGGGGTCGGCTACGAGCAGTACTTC | CASSYSTTGVGYEQYF
TRBJ1-4 | TRBV30 | - | TRBD1 | TGTGCCTCGAAGGGACAGGCTAATGAAAAACTGTTTTTT | CASKGQANEKLFF
TRBJ2-7 | TRBV20-1 | - | - | TGCAGTGGGCTCGGTCACGAGCAGTACTTC | CSGLGHEQYF
TRBJ1-5 | TRBV6-6 | - | - | TGTGCCAGCAGATACGATCAGCCCCAGCATTTT | CASRYDQPQHF
TRBJ2-3 | TRBV6-1 | - | TRBD1 | TGTGCCAGCAGAGGGACAGGGGGCACAGATACGCAGTATTTT | CASRGTGGTDTQYF
TRBJ2-1 | TRBV10-1 | - | TRBD1 | TGCGCCAGCAGTGGACAGGGAAACCTTTACAATGAGCAGTTCTTC | CASSGQGNLYNEQFF
TRBJ2-7 | TRBV15 | - | - | TGTGCCACCAGCGGTGACAGACTCCTTTCCTACGAGCAGTACTTC | CATSGDRLLSYEQYF
TRBJ1-5 | TRBV16 | few | TRBD1 | TGTGCCAGCAGCCAATGGCTTGGGGGACAGGGGGCAGGTCAGCCCCAGCATTTT | CASSQWLGGQGAGQPQHF
TRBJ2-7 | TRBV7-6 | few | TRBD2 | TGTGCCAGCAGCTTTGGACTAGCGGGAACCTACGAGCAGTACTTC | CASSFGLAGTYEQYF
TRBJ2-3 | TRBV6-6 | few | TRBD2 | TGTGCCAGCAGTACAGGGACTAGTACTGTATCAGATACGCAGTATTTT | CASSTGTSTVSDTQYF
TRBJ2-3 | TRBV7-2 | - | - | TGTGCCAGCAGCTCACGGGGGCGGGGAAGCACAGATACGCAGTATTTT | CASSSRGRGSTDTQYF
TRBJ1-6 | TRBV5-8 | - | - | TGTGCCAGCAGCTTGGGGCAGGGCCCGTATAATTCACCCCTCCACTTT | CASSLGQGPYNSPLHF
TRBJ2-1 | TRBV14 | few | - | TGTGCCAGCAGCCAGCTGGGGGCAGCCTACAATGAGCAGTTCTTC | CASSQLGAAYNEQFF
TRBJ2-5 | TRBV19 | - | - | TGTGCCAGTAGTATAGAGGAGACCCAGTACTTC | CASSIEETQYF
TRBJ1-2 | TRBV14 | - | - | TGTGCCAGCAGCCAATTCAAGGGATTTAACTATGGCTACACCTTC | CASSQFKGFNYGYTF
TRBJ2-1 | TRBV6-5 | - | - | TGTGCCAGCAGTTACGTTGATTCTAATGAGCAGTTCTTC | CASSYVDSNEQFF
TRBJ2-1 | TRBV28 | - | - | TGTGCCAGCCCCCCGGTCGCGACAAGCTCCTACAATGAGCAGTTCTTC | CASPPVATSSYNEQFF
TRBJ2-7 | TRBV27 | - | - | TGTGCCAGCAGTTCCAGGGTAGGCGAGCAGTACTTC | CASSSRVGEQYF
TRBJ2-3 | TRBV2 | - | TRBD1 | TGTGCCAGCAGTGAATTACTGACAGGGATTGCTACAGATACGCAGTATTTT | CASSELLTGIATDTQYF
TRBJ2-2 | TRBV19 | many | TRBD2 | TGTGCCAGCCAGACTAGCGGGGGGCACGGGGAGCTGTTTTTT | CASQTSGGHGELFF
TRBJ1-6 | TRBV11-2 | - | - | TGTGCCAGCAGCTTAGAGGGGACGACAGGATCACCCCTCCACTTT | CASSLEGTTGSPLHF
TRBJ2-5 | TRBV9 | - | - | TGTGCCAGCAGCCCCCGGGACACTCAAGAGACCCAGTACTTC | CASSPRDTQETQYF
TRBJ1-6 | TRBV6-1 | once | - | TGTGCCAGCAGTGAACTTTCACCCCTCCACTTT | CASSELSPLHF